This is a list of T cell receptor beta chains from one sample in a study of Graves' ophthalmopathy and Graves' hyperthyroidism. TCRdb called the multiplex PCR reads again in MiXCR, with one record for every CDR3 protein. The data hold over a million distinct CDR3 sequences, with about 40% observed a single time. Material for sequencing was peripheral blood or thyroid tissue (not recorded which). Receptors originate from an adult man with Graves' hyperthyroidism. The CDR3 runs from the conserved cysteine through the conserved F or W. Fields, in order: V gene, clone size, CDR3 protein. Clone size is stated in some rows and not others, as once, few, many or a class when expanded.

TRBV6-1	many	CASRDQVVALTSPLHF
TRBV2	-	CAIGGAQYF
TRBV3-1	many	CASSQSGRTTQYF
TRBV25-1	-	CASSEFPGTEAFF
TRBV10-3	many	CATREGRGETQYF
TRBV29-1	-	CSVEGGLAGIGEQYF
TRBV12-3/TRBV12-4	-	CASETGQRGYTF
TRBV14	many	CASSALAIHTGELFF
TRBV13	many	CASTPDMNTIYF
TRBV19	few	CASRVFDNSPLHF
TRBV29-1	once	CSVVLAGEETQYF
TRBV13	few	CASSPLETGRDSYEQYF
TRBV3-1	many	CASSQDTASNQPQHF
TRBV10-3	-	CASSYRGDPGNTIYF
TRBV2	-	CASNSRDRGHEQYF
TRBV12-3/TRBV12-4	-	CASRFWPGGEYEQYF
TRBV24-1	-	CATSETGLEQFF
TRBV29-1	-	CSVQGDRDVYEQYF
TRBV9	many	CASSVGDASYEQYF
TRBV25-1	-	CASSPHTSGGSETQYF
TRBV7-9	-	CASSLQPDTEAVGAAEIYGYTF
TRBV19	-	CASSSYGPKGNQPQHF
TRBV29-1	many	CSVGLAGPQETQYF
TRBV5-1	-	CASSLGGTTSQPIQETQYF
TRBV29-1	many	CSVNRGSNEKLFF
TRBV7-3	many	CASSITGMRDTEAFF
TRBV11-2	-	CASSQDYHTDRSNYGYTF
TRBV2	-	CASSGADRSYEQYF
TRBV25-1	many	CASSESRTGVNTEAFF
TRBV7-2	-	CASSAEGGEEYEQYF
TRBV10-3	many	CASRLGQARSYEQYF
TRBV10-3	-	CASSRPGQGAYGYTF
TRBV7-9	-	CASSLRPGGGEQYF
TRBV20-1	-	CSANRDRVTEAFF
TRBV5-1	many	CASSPGLAFGETQYF
TRBV6-4	-	CASSLSGRGAGELFF
TRBV24-1	-	CATSGPSGTVNTGELFF
TRBV12-3/TRBV12-4	many	CASSLTGELNTIYF
TRBV20-1	many	CSARPTGSTEAFF